This T cell receptor beta chain was sequenced in a study of OX40 agonist ivuxolimab in advanced cancers. Overall study: Mean age about 60 years, range about 23 to 79; roughly 80% male. Broader study findings: Normalized expansion of T-cell clones was also low for some nonresponders.

Sequencing was performed with immunoSEQ multiplex PCR; in TCRdb, only in-frame clones are kept and a portion is missing. The profile shows around 66,000 clones, about 85% of them singletons. Concerning this clone: Its specificity is not known. One junction end disagrees with the germline gene, perhaps due to a read error.

Germline loops: CDR1 SGHNT, CDR2 YENEEA. The CDR3 spans 13 residues. With autoimmune disease history or systemic immunosuppression, patients were excluded. Sequences were derived from CD4+ or CD8+ T cells sorted from blood, sampled in a trial of the OX40 agonist ivuxolimab. This sequence originates from an adult with an advanced solid tumor such as melanoma, head and neck, liver or kidney cancer. The chain couples TRBV11-3 to TRBJ2-5; D is undetermined. CDR3 bases: TGTGCCAGCAGCCTAGAACCTCTCGAGACCCAGTACTTC. Translated, it gives CASSLEPLETQYF.